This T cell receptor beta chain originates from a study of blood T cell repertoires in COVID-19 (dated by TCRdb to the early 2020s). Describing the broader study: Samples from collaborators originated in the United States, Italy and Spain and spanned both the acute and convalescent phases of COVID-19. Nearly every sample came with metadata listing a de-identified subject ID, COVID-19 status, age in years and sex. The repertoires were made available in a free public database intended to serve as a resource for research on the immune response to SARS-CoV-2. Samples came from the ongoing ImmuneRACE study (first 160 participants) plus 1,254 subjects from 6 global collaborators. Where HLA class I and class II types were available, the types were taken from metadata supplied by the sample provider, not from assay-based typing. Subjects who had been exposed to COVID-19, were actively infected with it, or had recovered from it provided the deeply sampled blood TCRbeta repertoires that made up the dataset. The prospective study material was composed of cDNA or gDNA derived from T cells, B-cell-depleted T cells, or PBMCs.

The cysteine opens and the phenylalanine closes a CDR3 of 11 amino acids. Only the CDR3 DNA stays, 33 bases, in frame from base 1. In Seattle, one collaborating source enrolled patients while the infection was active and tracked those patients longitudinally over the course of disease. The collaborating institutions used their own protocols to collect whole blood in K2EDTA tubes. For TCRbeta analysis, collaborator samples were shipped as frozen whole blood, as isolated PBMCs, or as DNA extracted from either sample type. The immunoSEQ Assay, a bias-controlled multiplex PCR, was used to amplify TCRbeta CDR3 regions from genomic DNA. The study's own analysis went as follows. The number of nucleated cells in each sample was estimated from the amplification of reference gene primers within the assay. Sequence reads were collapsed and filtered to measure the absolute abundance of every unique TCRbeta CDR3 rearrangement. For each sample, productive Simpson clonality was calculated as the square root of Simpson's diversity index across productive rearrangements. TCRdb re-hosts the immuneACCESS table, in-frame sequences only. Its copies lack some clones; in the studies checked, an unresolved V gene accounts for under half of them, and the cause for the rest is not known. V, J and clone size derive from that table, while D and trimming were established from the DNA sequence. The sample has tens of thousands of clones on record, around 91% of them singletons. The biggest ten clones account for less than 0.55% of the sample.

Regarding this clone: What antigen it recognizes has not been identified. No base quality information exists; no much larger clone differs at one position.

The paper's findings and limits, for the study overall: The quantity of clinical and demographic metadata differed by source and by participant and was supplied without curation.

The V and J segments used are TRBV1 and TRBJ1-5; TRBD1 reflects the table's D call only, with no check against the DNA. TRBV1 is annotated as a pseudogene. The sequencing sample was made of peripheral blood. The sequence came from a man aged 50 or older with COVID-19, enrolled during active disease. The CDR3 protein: CTREDREPQHF. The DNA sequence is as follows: TGCACCAGGGAGGACAGGGAGCCCCAGCATTTT.